A single sample is the source of the 32 T cell receptor beta chains below, sequenced in a study of PD-L1 blockade in urothelial cancer. Generated by immunoSEQ multiplex PCR, the TCRdb table keeps only in-frame clones and is missing some. The sample has roughly 120,000 clones; approximately 88% are singletons. Described time point: pretreatment peripheral blood. The material sequenced was PBMCs, taken around atezolizumab (anti-PD-L1) treatment. The receptors come from a man between 50 and 59 years old with urothelial cancer.

This chain connects TRBV6-1 to TRBJ1-1, with D unclear. Trimming removed 0 bases at V and 0 bases at J, with 8 bases between. The CDR3 covers 15 residues. Germline lookup yields CDR1 MNHNS and CDR2 SASEGT. The CDR3 DNA reads TGTGCCAGCAGTGAAGCGGGCACCGTGAACACTGAAGCTTTCTTT. Protein product: CASSEAGTVNTEAFF.

V is TRBV5-1 and J is TRBJ1-1; possible D gene TRBD1, 5 bases. Germline assignment: CDR1 SGHRS and CDR2 YFSETQ. Trimming removed 0 bases at V and 0 bases at J, with 15 bases between. The CDR3 is 17 amino acids. The CDR3 protein is CASSLAWGGRLNTEAFF. CDR3 coding DNA: TGCGCCAGCAGCTTGGCCTGGGGGGGGAGGCTGAACACTGAAGCTTTCTTT.

V usage is TRBV5-1 and J usage is TRBJ1-4, with D possibly matching TRBD1 (6 bases). Germline V gene sequence: CDR1 SGHRS, CDR2 YFSETQ. The CDR3 has 15 amino acids. The ends were cut back, 5 bases at V and 4 bases at J, with 15 bases in the middle. The DNA of the CDR3 is TGCGCCAGCAGGGGGGCCCTGAGAGTTAATGAAAAACTGTTTTTT. Its protein is CASRGALRVNEKLFF.

The chain has TRBV5-1 and TRBJ2-7; a possible D gene is TRBD2 (5 bases). CDR3 size: 14 residues. Germline V CDR1 and CDR2: SGHRS, YFSETQ. Trimming took off 4 bases at V and 0 bases at J, with 11 bases between the two ends. As DNA, the CDR3 is TGCGCCAGCAGCGCTGGTGGGAGCTCCTACGAGCAGTACTTC. Protein: CASSAGGSSYEQYF.

The chain combines TRBV19 with TRBJ2-7; no clear D. The CDR3 runs to 11 residues. Looked up from germline, CDR1 is LNHDA and CDR2 is SQIVND (reference sequence). The V and J ends lost 5 bases and 1 base respectively, with 3 bases between them. The CDR3 DNA reads as TGTGCCAGTAGTTCATCCTACGAGCAGTACTTC. This translates into CASSSSYEQYF.

The rearrangement links TRBV30 to TRBJ1-1; tentative D call: TRBD1 (5 bases). V gave up 3 bases and J gave up 5 bases, with 13 bases separating them. The CDR3 is 13 residues long. Germline V gene data show CDR1 as GTSNPN and CDR2 as SVGIG (reference sequence). CDR3 sequence (DNA): TGTGCCTGGAGGCTAGGGGTGCAGACTGAAGCTTTCTTT. Translation gives CAWRLGVQTEAFF.

The chain has TRBV5-4 and TRBJ2-3, with 11 nucleotides matching TRBD2. From germline, CDR1 is SGHNT and CDR2 YYREEE (reference sequence). This CDR3 has 16 amino acids. The V gene end was trimmed by 4 bases and the J gene end by 0 bases; junction bases not matched to a gene: 4. CDR3 DNA sequence: TGTGCCAGCAGCGAACGGACTAGCGGGAGCACAGATACGCAGTATTTT. It yields the protein CASSERTSGSTDTQYF.

The gene calls are TRBV6-5 and TRBJ2-7, with 11 bases lining up with TRBD1. CDR3 length: 14 amino acids. The trim removed 5 bases at V and 7 bases at J, leaving 7 bases unmatched. Germline CDR1 MNHEY, CDR2 SVGAGI. CDR3 DNA sequence: TGTGCCAGCAGTATCCGGACAGGGGGCGAGGAGCAGTACTTC. Its protein product is CASSIRTGGEEQYF.

This clone was picked up one time. V is TRBV27 and J is TRBJ2-2; TRBD2 aligns across 11 bases. V gave up 3 bases and J gave up 4 bases; unmatched junction bases: 7. The CDR3 covers 17 residues. In germline, CDR1 is MNHEY, CDR2 SMNVEV (reference sequence). Here the CDR3 reads CASSFGSGRAGTGELFF. CDR3 nucleotide sequence: TGTGCCAGCAGTTTTGGTAGCGGGAGGGCCGGCACCGGGGAGCTGTTTTTT.

This chain uses TRBV5-4 with TRBJ2-1, with TRBD2 identical over 9 bases. The germline CDR1 and CDR2 sequences are SGHNT and YYREEE (reference sequence). The ends lost 4 bases at V and 9 bases at J; junction bases unmatched: 20. The CDR3 runs to 18 residues. CDR3 DNA sequence: TGTGCCAGCAGCCTCCATTTGGGGGCTAGCGGGATGTCTCTTGAGCAGTTCTTC. Translated, it gives CASSLHLGASGMSLEQFF.

The chain uses TRBV7-9 and TRBJ1-6, with D perhaps matching TRBD1 (6 bases). This CDR3 has 13 residues. The germline V gene has CDR1 SEHNR and CDR2 FQNEAQ (reference sequence). V shed 5 bases and J shed 7 bases, with 9 bases lying between them. The DNA of the CDR3 is TGTGCCAGCAGCCGTGGACAGAATTCACCCCTCCACTTT. This codes for CASSRGQNSPLHF.

The CDR3 sequence: CASSLAPGNSYNEQFF. CDR3 sequence (DNA): TGCGCCAGCAGCTTGGCCCCCGGGAACTCCTACAATGAGCAGTTCTTC. V is TRBV5-1 and J is TRBJ2-1; tentative D call: TRBD2 (5 bases). Germline V lookup: CDR1 SGHRS, CDR2 YFSETQ. The ends were cut back, 0 bases at V and 0 bases at J, with 10 bases in the middle. CDR3 length equals 16 residues.

This clone was recorded only once. The chain has TRBV9 and TRBJ2-2, with D possibly matching TRBD1 (5 bases). Germline CDR1 and CDR2: SGDLS and YYNGEE. V was shortened by 3 bases and J by 7 bases, with 13 bases between the two germline ends. There are 14 residues in the CDR3. CDR3 loop: CASSGNQGIGELFF. CDR3 DNA: TGTGCCAGCAGCGGGAATCAGGGTATCGGGGAGCTGTTTTTT.

V and J are TRBV13 and TRBJ2-7; TRBD2 matches 7 bases. V trimming: 2 bases; J trimming: 4 bases; junction bases outside the gene matches: 11. Germline V lookup: CDR1 PRHDT, CDR2 FYEKMQ (reference sequence). The CDR3 is made up of 16 amino acids. CDR3 DNA sequence: TGTGCCAGCAGCTTAATGGGTAGGACTAGTAAATACGAGCAGTACTTC. Translating it yields CASSLMGRTSKYEQYF.

The chain is built from TRBV20-1 and TRBJ2-3; D remains ambiguous. This CDR3 has 11 amino acids. Looked up from germline, CDR1 is DFQATT and CDR2 is SNEGSKA (reference sequence). Between the trimmed V and J ends, which lost 6 bases and 2 bases, there was a span of 6 bases. CDR3 nucleotide sequence: TGCAGTGCATGTCTCACAGATACGCAGTATTTT. Protein product: CSACLTDTQYF.

V and J are TRBV15 and TRBJ2-2, with D tentatively TRBD2 (5 bases). Germline CDR1 reads LNHNV; CDR2 reads YYDKDF (reference sequence). V was clipped by 1 base and J by 4 bases, with 19 bases between them. This CDR3 has 18 amino acids. Written as DNA, the CDR3 is TGTGCCACCAGCAGAGGGTCGATCTTCCCCCGGGGCACCGGGGAGCTGTTTTTT. Its protein is CATSRGSIFPRGTGELFF.

The rearrangement links TRBV27 to TRBJ1-2; TRBD1 is a possible D gene (6 bases). V lost 6 bases to trimming and J lost 4 bases, with 15 bases between them. The CDR3 is 14 amino acids. Germline lookup yields CDR1 MNHEY and CDR2 SMNVEV (reference sequence). The CDR3 bases are TGTGCCAGCAGACGGGGGGGCTTGGGCTATGGCTACACCTTC. Protein product: CASRRGGLGYGYTF.

As DNA, the CDR3 is TGTGCCAGCAGCCCGGGAGCGCATAATTTCTACAATGAGCAGTTCTTC. Residues: CASSPGAHNFYNEQFF. The V gene is TRBV11-2, the J gene TRBJ2-1; TRBD2 might be the D (6 bases). CDR1 SGHAT and CDR2 FQNNGV come from the germline V gene. The CDR3 totals 16 residues. Between the trimmed V and J ends, which lost 5 bases and 3 bases, there was a span of 17 bases.

This clone was detected once. The chain recombines TRBV15 with TRBJ2-1; D not resolved. This CDR3 region has 15 residues. Germline-derived CDR1 and CDR2 are LNHNV and YYDKDF (reference sequence). The V end lost 0 bases, the J end lost 4 bases, and 10 bases lay between the germline ends. CDR3 residues: CATSRDPRGYNEQFF. For the CDR3, the DNA is TGTGCCACCAGCAGAGATCCCCGCGGTTACAATGAGCAGTTCTTC.

The chain joins TRBV6-1 to TRBJ2-2; a weak D match, TRBD1 (5 bases). Deletions cut 0 bases from V and 4 bases from J, with 6 bases between. Germline-derived CDR1 and CDR2 are MNHNS and SASEGT. This CDR3 is 14 amino acids long. CDR3 nucleotides: TGTGCCAGCAGTGAAGCAGGGGCCACCGGGGAGCTGTTTTTT. It codes for CASSEAGATGELFF.

V is TRBV10-3 and J is TRBJ2-1; D unclear. V was shortened by 3 bases and J by 4 bases, with 7 bases between the two germline ends. This CDR3 region has 13 residues. CDR1 is ENHRY, CDR2 SYGVKD, per germline. CDR3 coding DNA: TGTGCCATCAGTGATCGCACATACAATGAGCAGTTCTTC. It is translated as CAISDRTYNEQFF.

This chain uses TRBV2 with TRBJ2-7; 8 positions match TRBD2. This CDR3 spans 15 amino acids. The trim removed 4 bases at V and 0 bases at J, leaving 5 bases unmatched. Germline CDR1 and CDR2: SNHLY and FYNNEI. The CDR3 loop reads CASSGGSGTSYEQYF. DNA for the CDR3: TGTGCCAGCAGTGGAGGTAGCGGGACCTCCTACGAGCAGTACTTC.

This clone was observed a few times. This chain links TRBV5-1 with TRBJ2-3, with D tentatively TRBD2 (5 bases). Germline lookup yields CDR1 SGHRS and CDR2 YFSETQ. The CDR3 sequence is 16 residues long. V lost 4 bases and J lost 3, with 18 bases in between. The CDR3 spells CASSIQNGMGTDTQYF. CDR3 coding DNA: TGCGCCAGCAGCATACAGAACGGGATGGGGACAGATACGCAGTATTTT.

The V call is TRBV5-1, the J call TRBJ2-7, with a tentative D call TRBD1 (8 bases). This CDR3 comprises 15 residues. Germline V gives CDR1 SGHRS, CDR2 YFSETQ. V was shortened by 1 base and J by 5 bases, with 16 bases between the two germline ends. This CDR3 is CASSLTYRGGNEQYF. In DNA, the CDR3 is TGCGCCAGCAGCTTGACCTACAGGGGGGGCAACGAGCAGTACTTC.

V gene TRBV15 combines with J gene TRBJ1-1; no clear D gene. This CDR3 is built from 14 residues. Germline values: CDR1 LNHNV, CDR2 YYDKDF (reference sequence). Trimming cost V 1 base and J 4 bases, with 10 bases left between them. The CDR3 nucleotides are TGTGCCACCAGCAGAGTTTCTGGGCCCACTGAAGCTTTCTTT. Its translation: CATSRVSGPTEAFF.

J is TRBJ2-1 and V is TRBV9, with D uncertain. CDR1 is SGDLS and CDR2 is YYNGEE in the germline V gene. The length of the CDR3 is 16 residues. V lost 0 bases, J lost 0 bases, and 10 bases lay in between. The CDR3 protein is CASSVAAGGSYNEQFF. The CDR3 coding sequence is TGTGCCAGCAGCGTAGCTGCCGGCGGCTCCTACAATGAGCAGTTCTTC.

The chain carries TRBV7-2 and TRBJ2-3; possibly TRBD2 for D (6 bases). This CDR3 has 15 residues. Looked up from germline, CDR1 is SGHTA and CDR2 is FQGNSA. Deletions cut 5 bases from V and 0 bases from J, with 12 bases between. The CDR3 nucleotides are TGTGCCAGCAGCACCTCTAGCGTCAGCACAGATACGCAGTATTTT. It codes for CASSTSSVSTDTQYF.

The J gene is TRBJ2-7, the V gene TRBV27, with D perhaps matching TRBD1 (8 bases). Germline loops: CDR1 MNHEY, CDR2 SMNVEV (reference sequence). V lost 5 bases to trimming and J lost 3 bases, with 14 bases between them. The CDR3 is 14 amino acids. The CDR3 DNA sequence: TGTGCCAGCAGTCCTACAGGGGGGGGCTACGAGCAGTACTTC. Residues: CASSPTGGGYEQYF.

The gene calls are TRBV5-5 and TRBJ2-7, with TRBD1 identical over 8 bases. The CDR3 totals 14 residues. Germline V gene lookup returns CDR1 SGHKS and CDR2 YYEKEE (reference sequence). V was clipped by 2 bases and J by 3 bases; unmatched bases: 4. The CDR3 DNA sequence: TGTGCCAGCAGCTTTAGACAGGGGATCTACGAGCAGTACTTC. Protein product: CASSFRQGIYEQYF.

V is TRBV4-1 and J is TRBJ2-1, with TRBD2 matching over 8 bases. There are 16 residues in the CDR3. Germline loops: CDR1 MGHRA, CDR2 YSYEKL. With V trimmed by 0 bases and J by 2 bases, 3 bases remained unmatched. In DNA form, the CDR3 reads TGCGCCAGCAGCCAAGATAGAGCGGGAGCCTACAATGAGCAGTTCTTC. It codes for CASSQDRAGAYNEQFF.

V is TRBV5-1 and J is TRBJ2-2; 8 nucleotides align to TRBD2. Germline V CDR1 and CDR2: SGHRS, YFSETQ. The CDR3 sequence is 13 residues long. V trimming: 4 bases; J trimming: 6 bases; junction bases outside the gene matches: 2. The CDR3: CASSRTSSGELFF. DNA of the CDR3: TGCGCCAGCAGCCGGACTAGCTCCGGGGAGCTGTTTTTT.

This clone was seen more than once but under ten times. The chain carries TRBV5-5 and TRBJ2-5, with TRBD1 matching over 7 bases. From germline, CDR1 is SGHKS and CDR2 YYEKEE (reference sequence). The junction had 2 bases not matched to a gene; V was cut back by 0 bases and J by 3 bases. CDR3 length: 14 amino acids. CDR3 protein: CASSLADREETQYF. In DNA form, the CDR3 reads TGTGCCAGCAGCTTGGCCGACAGGGAAGAGACCCAGTACTTC. Complete variable domain (other parts from reference TRBV5-5 and TRBJ2-5): DAGVTQSPTHLIKTRGQQVTLRCSPISGHKSVSWYQQVLGQGPQFIFQYYEKEERGRGNFPDRFSARQFPNYSSELNVNALLLGDSALYLCASSLADREETQYFGPGTRLLVL.